The 27 T cell receptor beta chains presented below share a single source sample, sequenced in a study of blood T cell repertoires in COVID-19. Assay used: immunoSEQ multiplex PCR; TCRdb lists only in-frame clones, some missing. The sample consists of approximately 210,000 clones, 75% to 90% of them appearing once. The sequenced sample consisted of peripheral blood. Every receptor here comes from a woman aged 40 to 55 with acute or convalescent COVID-19.

This clone was counted a single time. This chain uses TRBV12-3 or TRBV12-4 with TRBJ1-3, with D possibly matching TRBD1 (6 bases). This CDR3 spans 12 amino acids. Trimming pared 3 bases from V and 7 bases from J, leaving 7 bases between. CDR3 protein: CASSLRGNTIYF. The CDR3 DNA reads as TGTGCCAGCAGTTTGAGGGGGAACACCATATATTTT.

The rearrangement joins TRBV7-8 to TRBJ2-7; D uncertain. CDR1 is SGHVS, CDR2 FQNEAQ, per germline. CDR3 length: 13 residues. V dropped 1 base and J dropped 6 bases, with 10 bases sitting between them. Here the CDR3 reads CASSLGVGFEQYV. DNA for the CDR3: TGTGCCAGCAGCTTAGGGGTCGGGTTCGAGCAGTACGTC.

The gene calls are TRBV12-5 and TRBJ1-1; D is possibly TRBD1 (6 bases). Deletions cut 3 bases from V and 11 bases from J, with 13 bases between. CDR3 length: 12 residues. The germline V gene encodes CDR1 LGHNT and CDR2 FRNRAP. DNA of the CDR3: TGTGCTAGTGGTTTAGGGGGGGCAGAGGCTTTCTTT. Translated: CASGLGGAEAFF.

DNA for the CDR3: TGCGCCAGCAGCTTGGTAGGGCAGGGGACTGAAGCTTTCTTT. Encoded protein: CASSLVGQGTEAFF. The genes are TRBV5-1 and TRBJ1-1; D might be TRBD1 (6 bases). There are 14 residues in the CDR3. Trimming took off 0 bases at V and 5 bases at J, with 11 bases between the two ends. The V gene's germline CDR1 is SGHRS and CDR2 YFSETQ.

The chain recombines TRBV5-1 with TRBJ1-4, with 7 bases identical to TRBD1. The V gene end was trimmed by 5 bases and the J gene end by 4 bases; junction bases not matched to a gene: 2. Germline CDR1 is SGHRS and CDR2 is YFSETQ. This CDR3 region has 13 residues. The CDR3 here is CASRAGGNEKLFF. The DNA for the CDR3 is TGCGCCAGCAGGGCAGGGGGTAATGAAAAACTGTTTTTT.

This chain joins TRBV25-1 and TRBJ1-5; possible D gene TRBD1, 5 bases. Germline V gene sequence: CDR1 MGHDK, CDR2 SYGVNS. Deletions cut 1 base from V and 0 bases from J, with 10 bases between. This CDR3 is built from 16 residues. CDR3 DNA sequence: TGTGCCAGCAGTGAATCCAAGGGGTATAGCAATCAGCCCCAGCATTTT. The encoded protein is CASSESKGYSNQPQHF.

The V gene is TRBV18, the J gene TRBJ1-1; D uncertain. This CDR3 region has 15 residues. CDR1 and CDR2 (germline): KGHSH, LQKENI. V lost 1 base and J lost 8, with 17 bases in between. The CDR3 here is CASSPRGRLHEEAFF. In DNA, the CDR3 is TGTGCCAGCTCACCACGAGGGCGGCTGCACGAGGAAGCTTTCTTT.

The rearrangement links TRBV3-1 (or the pseudogene TRBV3-2) to TRBJ2-3; 12 bases map to TRBD2. Per the germline V gene, CDR1 is LGHDT and CDR2 is YNNKEL (reference sequence). The CDR3 has 18 residues. The trim removed 5 bases at V and 3 bases at J, leaving 12 bases unmatched. The CDR3 nucleotides read TGTGCCAGCAGCTCCCAGCCCTCTAGCGGGGGGGGGACAGATACGCAGTATTTT. Its protein product is CASSSQPSSGGGTDTQYF.

This chain uses TRBV24-1 with TRBJ1-2; 8 positions match TRBD1. The CDR3 runs 14 residues. The germline V gene encodes CDR1 KGHDR and CDR2 SFDVKD. V lost 4 bases, J lost 8 bases, and 8 bases stayed unmatched. In DNA form, the CDR3 reads TGTGCCACCAGTGACCAGGACAGGGCGTACGGCTACACCTTC. Amino acids: CATSDQDRAYGYTF.

Written as DNA, the CDR3 is TGTGCCAGCTCACGACTAGGATACGCGGGGGGCAACAATGAGCAGTTCTTC. It yields the protein CASSRLGYAGGNNEQFF. The V and J genes are TRBV18 and TRBJ2-1; 8 bases align to TRBD2. The CDR3 is 17 amino acids. Germline trimming cut 4 bases from V and 5 bases from J; bases unmatched to any gene: 13. Germline V lookup: CDR1 KGHSH, CDR2 LQKENI.

This clone showed up just once. The V and J genes are TRBV5-8 and TRBJ2-3; 9 nucleotides line up with TRBD2. Germline V gene sequence: CDR1 SGHTS, CDR2 YDEGEE. Trimming cost V 0 bases and J 3 bases; bases outside gene matches: 8. CDR3 length equals 17 residues. This CDR3 is CASSLGTSGLLTDTQYF. As DNA, the CDR3 is TGTGCCAGCAGCTTGGGCACTAGCGGGCTTTTGACAGATACGCAGTATTTT.

This clone was observed a handful of times. The V and J genes are TRBV11-2 and TRBJ1-1; a weak D match, TRBD1 (6 bases). V lost 5 bases and J lost 0, with 13 bases in between. Per the germline V gene, CDR1 is SGHAT and CDR2 is FQNNGV. The CDR3 totals 15 residues. CDR3 amino acids: CASSITGTMNTEAFF. CDR3 DNA: TGTGCCAGCAGCATAACCGGGACAATGAACACTGAAGCTTTCTTT.

In its sample, this clone was seen once. The J gene is TRBJ1-1, the V gene TRBV7-6, with D hard to call. V lost 1 base, J lost 7 bases, and 13 bases lay in between. The CDR3 runs 14 residues. The germline V gene encodes CDR1 SGHVS and CDR2 FNYEAQ. CDR3 nucleotides: TGTGCCAGCAGCTTAGGAGAGGGTAGGGTTGAAGCTTTCTTT. Protein sequence: CASSLGEGRVEAFF.

This clone was counted a few times. V is TRBV11-2 and J is TRBJ2-7, with TRBD1 matching over 7 bases. The CDR3 has 13 amino acids. J lost 1 base, V lost 4 bases, and 1 base had no gene match. CDR1 is SGHAT and CDR2 is FQNNGV in the germline V gene. CDR3 in DNA: TGTGCCAGCAGCTCGACAGGGTCCTACGAGCAGTACGTC. This translates into CASSSTGSYEQYV.

The rearrangement links TRBV6-5 to TRBJ1-1; 7 bases fit TRBD1. V shed 6 bases and J 3 bases; nucleotides not matched to a gene: 7. The CDR3 totals 14 residues. Germline loops: CDR1 MNHEY, CDR2 SVGAGI. The CDR3 DNA reads TGTGCCAGCAGGCCGGGACAGAGATACACTGAAGCTTTCTTT. It specifies CASRPGQRYTEAFF.

This clone was observed a few times. The V call is TRBV3-1 (or the pseudogene TRBV3-2), the J call TRBJ1-1; no clear D. This CDR3 region has 13 residues. Germline CDR1 is LGHDT and CDR2 is YNNKEL (reference sequence). Trimming shortened V by 2 bases and J by 8 bases, and 12 bases separated the two germline ends. CDR3 sequence reads: CASSQSGGTEAFF. The CDR3 DNA follows: TGTGCCAGCAGCCAAAGCGGCGGCACGGAAGCTTTCTTT.

This sequence joins TRBV18 and TRBJ1-6; 7 bases align to TRBD1. Germline CDR1 reads KGHSH; CDR2 reads LQKENI. This CDR3 has 14 residues. V trimming: 2 bases; J trimming: 8 bases; junction bases outside the gene matches: 3. In DNA, the CDR3 is TGTGCCAGCTCACCAAATACAGGGGATTCACCCCTCCACTTT. Translation: CASSPNTGDSPLHF.

The rearrangement links TRBV5-1 to TRBJ1-1; no definite D call. The CDR3 totals 13 residues. Deletions cut 5 bases from V and 3 bases from J, with 11 bases between. The germline gives CDR1 SGHRS, CDR2 YFSETQ. The CDR3, as DNA: TGCGCCAGCAGAATCCAGGCCGACACTGAAGCTTTCTTT. Its protein product is CASRIQADTEAFF.

The chain employs TRBV5-1 and TRBJ2-3; D is uncertain. CDR3 length: 16 residues. Trimming shortened V by 4 bases and J by 6 bases, and 21 bases separated the two germline ends. Germline V gene data show CDR1 as SGHRS and CDR2 as YFSETQ. The CDR3 nucleotides read TGCGCCAGCAGCCCCGCGACACTGTTAATTGGGGATACGCAGTATTTT. Translation gives CASSPATLLIGDTQYF.

The V and J genes are TRBV2 and TRBJ2-1; D is perhaps TRBD2 (6 bases). This CDR3 is 17 amino acids long. V shed 10 bases and J shed 0 bases, with 22 bases lying between them. CDR1 and CDR2 from the germline V gene are SNHLY and FYNNEI. DNA of the CDR3: TGTGCCACCCTGACCCTCGCCCGGGGGAGCTCCTACAATGAGCAGTTCTTC. It yields the protein CATLTLARGSSYNEQFF.

The CDR3 region has the DNA TGCGCCAGCAGCTTCCTTTCCGTGCGGGAGAACACTGAAGCTTTCTTT. Amino acids: CASSFLSVRENTEAFF. The rearrangement joins TRBV5-1 to TRBJ1-1; D not resolved. Looked up from germline, CDR1 is SGHRS and CDR2 is YFSETQ. V was pared by 2 bases and J by 1 base, with 15 bases between. The CDR3 consists of 16 residues.

The chain employs TRBV29-1 and TRBJ2-2; 7 nucleotides align to TRBD2. From germline, CDR1 is SQVTM and CDR2 ANQGSEA. The V gene end was trimmed by 8 bases and the J gene end by 4 bases; junction bases not matched to a gene: 10. The CDR3 has 14 residues. The chain's CDR3 is CSSMVGGTTGELFF. The CDR3 region has the DNA TGCAGCTCGATGGTCGGGGGGACCACCGGGGAGCTGTTTTTT.

This clone showed up just once. This chain connects TRBV2 to TRBJ1-2; D is uncertain. CDR3 length equals 14 residues. Germline V gene data show CDR1 as SNHLY and CDR2 as FYNNEI. V shed 6 bases and J shed 1 base, with 12 bases lying between them. CDR3 nucleotide sequence: TGTGCCAGCAGGGGAGGGTACGTTAACTATGGCTACACCTTC. Its translation is CASRGGYVNYGYTF.

The chain is built from TRBV4-2 and TRBJ1-2, with TRBD1 as a possible D gene (6 bases). The germline V gene encodes CDR1 LGHNA and CDR2 YNFKEQ. Trimming took off 0 bases at V and 2 bases at J, with 16 bases between the two ends. The CDR3 is made up of 17 amino acids. DNA of the CDR3: TGTGCCAGCAGCCAAGATTCCTTGACAGGAGCCAACTATGGCTACACCTTC. The encoded protein is CASSQDSLTGANYGYTF.

This chain connects TRBV9 to TRBJ1-1; D unresolved. Looked up from germline, CDR1 is SGDLS and CDR2 is YYNGEE. The CDR3 spans 12 residues. V shed 4 bases and J shed 5 bases, with 9 bases lying between them. CDR3 loop: CASSPRGTEAFF. CDR3 bases: TGTGCCAGCAGCCCCCGCGGTACTGAAGCTTTCTTT.

The genes are TRBV7-9 and TRBJ2-5; no clear D. CDR3 length: 16 residues. The germline V and J ends were trimmed by 1 base and 4 bases, with 16 bases remaining between them. Germline values: CDR1 SEHNR, CDR2 FQNEAQ (reference sequence). DNA for the CDR3: TGTGCCAGCAGCTTAGTGGAATCGGAGATCTTAGAGACCCAGTACTTC. Its translation: CASSLVESEILETQYF. Full variable domain (outside the CDR3, taken from reference TRBV7-9 and TRBJ2-5): DTGVSQNPRHKITKRGQNVTFRCDPISEHNRLYWYRQTLGQGPEFLTYFQNEAQLEKSRLLSDRFSAERPKGSFSTLEIQRTEQGDSAMYLCASSLVESEILETQYFGPGTRLLVL.

The chain employs TRBV27 and TRBJ1-1; 9 nucleotides agree with TRBD1. The CDR3 contains 13 residues. Per germline, CDR1 MNHEY and CDR2 SMNVEV (reference sequence). Trimming took 5 bases from V and 10 from J; bases not matched to a gene: 8. This CDR3 reads CASSIPGQGGAFF. The CDR3 DNA follows: TGTGCCAGCAGTATCCCGGGACAGGGTGGAGCTTTCTTT.